One and the same sample provided the 11 T cell receptor beta chains below, sequenced in a study of cytomegalovirus exposure and HLA in healthy donors (dated by TCRdb to 2017 to 2019). Libraries were made using the immunoSEQ multiplex PCR assay. A mixture of 60 forward primers for TCR Vbeta segments and 13 reverse primers for TCR Jbeta segments was used in the multiplex PCR. The table comes from immuneACCESS by way of TCRdb, which keeps in-frame sequences with V and J called. Part of the clones is missing from these tables; in studies checked, under half for an unresolved V gene and the rest for unknown reasons. The sample profile shows about 160,000 clones; around 72% of them were found once. About 3.1% of the sample comes from the top ten. The source material was PBMCs. Receptors originate from a woman in her 50s in good health and CMV-seropositive.

The chain employs TRBV7-2 and TRBJ1-2, with a tentative D call TRBD1 (5 bases). Trimming took off 5 bases at V and 2 bases at J, with 18 bases between the two ends. Germline V gene sequence: CDR1 SGHTA, CDR2 FQGNSA. The CDR3 is 16 amino acids. CDR3 region: CASSHPLGPRNYGYTF. CDR3 nucleotide sequence: TGTGCCAGCAGCCATCCCCTGGGGCCGCGCAACTATGGCTACACCTTC.

The V and J genes are TRBV7-2 and TRBJ2-3, with D maybe TRBD2 (5 bases). The germline V gene encodes CDR1 SGHTA and CDR2 FQGNSA. The CDR3 is 14 amino acids. The germline V and J ends were trimmed by 5 bases and 0 bases, with 9 bases remaining between them. The CDR3 sequence is CASSTRTSTDTQYF. Written as DNA, the CDR3 is TGTGCCAGCAGCACGCGGACTAGCACAGATACGCAGTATTTT.

The V call is TRBV18, the J call TRBJ2-7; D is unclear. Trimming pared 6 bases from V and 3 bases from J, leaving 21 bases between. Germline V gene data show CDR1 as KGHSH and CDR2 as LQKENI. The CDR3 length is 16 residues. The chain's CDR3 is CASSPGTRSGVYEQYF. In DNA, the CDR3 is TGTGCCAGCTCCCCCGGTACACGGAGTGGCGTCTACGAGCAGTACTTC.

In its sample, this clone was seen once. DNA for the CDR3: TGTGCCAGCGGAGAAGTGGTCGGGGAATACGAGCAGTACTTC. This sequence encodes CASGEVVGEYEQYF. The V gene is TRBV7-9, the J gene TRBJ2-7, with D maybe TRBD2 (5 bases). V was shortened by 8 bases and J by 4 bases, with 18 bases between the two germline ends. Per the germline V gene, CDR1 is SEHNR and CDR2 is FQNEAQ (reference sequence). There are 14 residues in the CDR3.

The J gene is TRBJ2-7, the V gene TRBV30; D is undetermined. Trimming removed 3 bases at V and 3 bases at J, with 9 bases between. The germline V gene has CDR1 GTSNPN and CDR2 SVGIG (reference sequence). The CDR3 spans 12 residues. The CDR3 sequence is CAWSPNFYEQYF. The CDR3 DNA follows: TGTGCCTGGAGCCCAAACTTCTACGAGCAGTACTTC.

The chain joins TRBV19 to TRBJ1-3; D perhaps matches TRBD1 (6 bases). V was cut by 5 bases and J by 0 bases, with 14 bases left in between. Germline V lookup: CDR1 LNHDA, CDR2 SQIVND (reference sequence). The CDR3 extends over 16 amino acids. Here the CDR3 DNA reads TGTGCCAGTAGTCCCATGACAGGACTCTCTGGAAACACCATATATTTT. This codes for CASSPMTGLSGNTIYF. The full variable domain, completed using reference TRBV19 and TRBJ1-3, is DGGITQSPKYLFRKEGQNVTLSCEQNLNHDAMYWYRQDPGQGLRLIYYSQIVNDFQKGDIAEGYSVSREKKESFPLTVTSAQKNPTAFYLCASSPMTGLSGNTIYFGEGSWLTVV.

This clone appeared a few times. CDR3 coding DNA: TGTGCCAGCAGTTACCGGGACAGGAACTACAATGAGCAGTTCTTC. It yields the protein CASSYRDRNYNEQFF. The gene calls are TRBV6-5 and TRBJ2-1, with 8 bases identical to TRBD1. Trimming cost V 2 bases and J 3 bases; bases outside gene matches: 3. Germline V gene data show CDR1 as MNHEY and CDR2 as SVGAGI. CDR3 length: 15 residues.

The chain links TRBV29-1 to TRBJ2-1; TRBD2 matches 13 bases. The CDR3 totals 18 residues. Germline V gene sequence: CDR1 SQVTM, CDR2 ANQGSEA. The junction had 11 bases not matched to a gene; V was cut back by 0 bases and J by 6 bases. CDR3: CSVEERGTSGMIPNEQFF. In DNA form, the CDR3 reads TGCAGCGTTGAAGAGCGAGGGACTAGCGGGATGATCCCCAATGAGCAGTTCTTC.

This rearrangement joins TRBV5-1 to TRBJ2-1, with a weak D call TRBD2 (6 bases). Germline assignment: CDR1 SGHRS and CDR2 YFSETQ. The CDR3 is 14 residues long. V was pared by 7 bases and J by 5 bases, with 16 bases between. CDR3: CASRWRGHDNEQFF. In DNA form, the CDR3 reads TGCGCCAGCCGCTGGAGGGGCCATGACAATGAGCAGTTCTTC.

Turning to this clone: At one end the junction does not follow the germline gene, possibly because of a read error. V and J are TRBV7-9 and TRBJ2-3; the match to TRBD2 covers 8 bases. CDR1 and CDR2 (germline): SEHNR, FQNEAQ (reference sequence). CDR3 length: 15 amino acids. In DNA form, the CDR3 reads TGTTCCAGCAGCCTAAAGCGGGGGTCCACAGATACGCAGTATTTT. Protein product: CSSSLKRGSTDTQYF.

The chain joins TRBV29-1 to TRBJ2-3; TRBD1 might be the D (6 bases). CDR3 length: 15 residues. The V end was cut by 0 bases, the J end by 1 base, with 11 bases between. The V gene's germline CDR1 is SQVTM and CDR2 ANQGSEA. The CDR3 sequence is CSVEDWGPGTDTQYF. The DNA for the CDR3 is TGCAGCGTTGAAGATTGGGGGCCCGGCACAGATACGCAGTATTTT.